This passage covers 17 T cell receptor beta chains from one sample sequenced in a study of cytomegalovirus exposure and HLA in healthy donors. The PCR made use of 60 Vbeta and 13 Jbeta primers. Only in-frame clones appear in the TCRdb table, and some are missing; sequencing was by immunoSEQ multiplex PCR. The sample contains 80,000 to 95,000 clones, under 80% of which appear only once. The material sequenced was PBMCs. The receptors here all came from a woman in her twenties or thirties in good health and CMV-seronegative.

V is TRBV28 and J is TRBJ2-5; D possibly corresponds to TRBD2 (5 bases). Germline loops: CDR1 MDHEN, CDR2 SYDVKM. The CDR3 has 13 residues. Trimming stripped 5 bases from V and 2 bases from J, with 9 bases between. This chain's CDR3 is CASSPGFQETQYF. DNA of the CDR3: TGTGCCAGCAGTCCGGGGTTTCAAGAGACCCAGTACTTC. Looking up the rest from reference TRBV28 and TRBJ2-5 gives the full variable domain: DVKVTQSSRYLVKRTGEKVFLECVQDMDHENMFWYRQDPGLGLRLIYFSYDVKMKEKGDIPEGYSVSREKKERFSLILESASTNQTSMYLCASSPGFQETQYFGPGTRLLVL.

V is TRBV6-5 and J is TRBJ1-2, with 7 bases aligning to TRBD1. With 7 bases clipped from V and 2 bases from J, the junction kept 7 bases outside the gene matches. Germline-derived CDR1 and CDR2 are MNHEY and SVGAGI. The CDR3 is 14 residues long. The CDR3 DNA is TGTGCCAGCACCCGACCAGGGGGGAACTATGGCTACACCTTC. It codes for CASTRPGGNYGYTF.

This clone showed up just a few times. The chain links TRBV5-6 to TRBJ2-7, with D perhaps TRBD1 (6 bases). The CDR3 is 13 amino acids. Trimming took 4 bases from V and 3 from J, leaving 11 bases between them. The germline V gene encodes CDR1 SGHDT and CDR2 YYEEEE. The CDR3, as DNA: TGTGCCAGCAGCCCCACAGGGTTCTACGAGCAGTACTTC. It encodes CASSPTGFYEQYF.

The rearrangement links TRBV13 to TRBJ2-3, with TRBD2 identical over 8 bases. CDR3 length: 15 amino acids. Unmatched junction bases numbered 2, after V lost 1 base and J lost 2 bases. Germline CDR1 and CDR2: PRHDT and FYEKMQ (reference sequence). Here the CDR3 DNA reads TGTGCCAGCAGCTTAGCGGGGGGGTTCACAGATACGCAGTATTTT. Translating it yields CASSLAGGFTDTQYF.

This clone was counted only a few times. The V and J genes are TRBV28 and TRBJ2-5, with 7 nucleotides matching TRBD1. Looked up from germline, CDR1 is MDHEN and CDR2 is SYDVKM. After removal of 6 bases from V and 6 bases from J, the junction contained 7 bases not matched to a gene. The CDR3 is 13 amino acids. CDR3 sequence reads: CASSFRTGKTQYF. DNA of the CDR3: TGTGCCAGCAGCTTTAGGACAGGAAAGACCCAGTACTTC.

The chain is built from TRBV5-1 and TRBJ2-7; possible D gene TRBD1, 6 bases. The CDR3 runs to 14 residues. V was shortened by 0 bases and J by 6 bases, with 13 bases between the two germline ends. Germline V gene sequence: CDR1 SGHRS, CDR2 YFSETQ. The CDR3 is CASSLAQGKGEQYF. The CDR3 nucleotides read TGCGCCAGCAGCTTGGCACAGGGTAAGGGCGAGCAGTACTTC. Looking up the rest from reference TRBV5-1 and TRBJ2-7 gives the full variable domain: KAGVTQTPRYLIKTRGQQVTLSCSPISGHRSVSWYQQTPGQGLQFLFEYFSETQRNKGNFPGRFSGRQFSNSRSEMNVSTLELGDSALYLCASSLAQGKGEQYFGPGTRLTVT.

The chain carries TRBV11-2 and TRBJ1-1; a weak D match, TRBD1 (5 bases). Between the trimmed V and J ends, which lost 1 base and 4 bases, there was a span of 10 bases. The CDR3 length is 14 residues. CDR1 is SGHAT and CDR2 is FQNNGV in the germline V gene. The CDR3 sequence is CASSLGGGSTEAFF. CDR3 nucleotide sequence: TGTGCCAGCAGCTTAGGGGGGGGGAGCACTGAAGCTTTCTTT.

The chain has TRBV10-2 and TRBJ2-7; 7 bases are shared with TRBD2. The junction had 2 bases not matched to a gene; V was cut back by 0 bases and J by 3 bases. Germline CDR1 WSHSY, CDR2 SAAADI. The CDR3 spans 14 residues. CDR3 in amino acids: CASSESGGDYEQYF. Here the CDR3 DNA reads TGCGCCAGCAGTGAGTCGGGGGGGGACTACGAGCAGTACTTC.

This chain joins TRBV29-1 and TRBJ1-2; 7 bases are a match to TRBD1. V lost 6 bases, J lost 5 bases, and 9 bases stayed unmatched. CDR1 is SQVTM and CDR2 is ANQGSEA in the germline V gene. CDR3 length equals 13 residues. CDR3 protein: CSVPTGAGYGYTF. CDR3 nucleotides: TGCAGCGTACCTACAGGGGCCGGGTATGGCTACACCTTC.

This clone was observed a few times. Other DNA sequences of this sample code for an identical CDR3. This chain's CDR3 is CASSLQETQYF. DNA for the CDR3: TGTGCCAGCAGCCTACAAGAGACCCAGTACTTC. The rearrangement links TRBV11-2 to TRBJ2-5; the D is unclear. V gave up 5 bases and J gave up 2 bases, with 3 bases separating them. The V gene's germline CDR1 is SGHAT and CDR2 FQNNGV. The CDR3 is made up of 11 amino acids.

The chain couples TRBV11-2 to TRBJ2-5, with 9 bases identical to TRBD1. The J call may be in error: the DNA end matches TRBJ2-7 better. The CDR3 loop spans 16 amino acids. Germline V gene lookup returns CDR1 SGHAT and CDR2 FQNNGV. Here the CDR3 reads CASRTPGTGYSYEQYF. The CDR3 DNA sequence: TGTGCCAGCAGAACACCAGGGACAGGGTACTCCTACGAGCAGTACTTC.

The table lists this clone with a few counts. The chain employs TRBV11-2 and TRBJ2-7; TRBD2 aligns across 9 bases. This CDR3 comprises 15 residues. The V gene's germline CDR1 is SGHAT and CDR2 FQNNGV. Unmatched junction bases numbered 6, after V lost 2 bases and J lost 4 bases. CDR3 nucleotides: TGTGCCAGCAGCTTAAGTGCTAGCGGGATGTACGAGCAGTACTTC. Its protein product is CASSLSASGMYEQYF. The full variable domain, with the rest looked up from reference TRBV11-2 and TRBJ2-7, is EAGVAQSPRYKIIEKRQSVAFWCNPISGHATLYWYQQILGQGPKLLIQFQNNGVVDDSQLPKDRFSAERLKGVDSTLKIQPAKLEDSAVYLCASSLSASGMYEQYFGPGTRLTVT.

This clone was counted between two and nine times. The chain has TRBV10-3 and TRBJ2-3; tentative D call: TRBD2 (5 bases). From germline, CDR1 is ENHRY and CDR2 SYGVKD. The length of the CDR3 is 14 residues. V was trimmed by 7 bases and J by 0 bases, leaving 11 bases between them. CDR3 loop: CAITEAGSTDTQYF. As DNA, the CDR3 is TGTGCCATCACGGAGGCAGGCAGCACAGATACGCAGTATTTT.

V and J are TRBV29-1 and TRBJ2-3, with 15 bases fitting TRBD2. The trim removed 5 bases at V and 4 bases at J, leaving 10 bases unmatched. The germline gives CDR1 SQVTM, CDR2 ANQGSEA. CDR3 length: 17 amino acids. CDR3 region: CSVSTGTSGRSADTQYF. The CDR3 DNA sequence: TGCAGCGTTAGTACCGGGACTAGCGGGAGGTCTGCAGATACGCAGTATTTT.

The rearrangement uses TRBV7-6 and TRBJ1-6; 7 bases are shared with TRBD1. The V gene's germline CDR1 is SGHVS and CDR2 FNYEAQ. This CDR3 is built from 17 residues. V lost 5 bases and J lost 8; bases outside the gene matches: 15. The CDR3 nucleotides are TGTGCCAGCAGCCTAAACGACAGGGTCATGGGACATTCACCCCTCCACTTT. This gives the protein CASSLNDRVMGHSPLHF.

This clone appeared a few times. The chain links TRBV11-1 to TRBJ2-7; no definite D call. This CDR3 region has 11 residues. The germline CDR1 and CDR2 sequences are SGHAT and FQDESV (reference sequence). V gave up 4 bases and J gave up 6 bases, with 7 bases separating them. The CDR3 spells CASSSSVEQYF. In nucleotides, the CDR3 is TGTGCCAGCAGCTCGTCGGTCGAGCAGTACTTC.

The rearrangement uses TRBV19 and TRBJ1-6, with 7 bases fitting TRBD1. V shed 3 bases, J shed 19 bases, and the junction held 12 bases outside the gene matches. Germline V lookup: CDR1 LNHDA, CDR2 SQIVND (reference sequence). The CDR3 totals 13 residues. CDR3 bases: TGTGCCAGTAGTATGAAATCGGGACAGCACGTTCACTTT. Amino acid sequence: CASSMKSGQHVHF.